This TCR beta chain was sequenced in a study of T cell changes during pregnancy in multiple sclerosis. Clones were read by immunoSEQ multiplex PCR, and TCRdb kept only the in-frame ones, dropping some. The sample lists approximately 93,000 clones; about 91% were seen once. Germline V gene lookup returns CDR1 SGHRS and CDR2 YFSETQ. The CDR3 runs to 17 residues. The trim removed 4 bases at V and 4 bases at J, leaving 8 bases unmatched. The TCR sequence derives from a female donor with multiple sclerosis, enrolled in a pregnancy study. The chain has TRBV5-1 and TRBJ2-2; TRBD1 matches at 12 bases. This specimen consisted of peripheral blood, obtained before pregnancy. CDR3 residues: CASSPGQGARGTGELFF. In DNA form, the CDR3 reads TGCGCCAGCAGCCCGGGACAGGGGGCGAGGGGCACCGGGGAGCTGTTTTTT.